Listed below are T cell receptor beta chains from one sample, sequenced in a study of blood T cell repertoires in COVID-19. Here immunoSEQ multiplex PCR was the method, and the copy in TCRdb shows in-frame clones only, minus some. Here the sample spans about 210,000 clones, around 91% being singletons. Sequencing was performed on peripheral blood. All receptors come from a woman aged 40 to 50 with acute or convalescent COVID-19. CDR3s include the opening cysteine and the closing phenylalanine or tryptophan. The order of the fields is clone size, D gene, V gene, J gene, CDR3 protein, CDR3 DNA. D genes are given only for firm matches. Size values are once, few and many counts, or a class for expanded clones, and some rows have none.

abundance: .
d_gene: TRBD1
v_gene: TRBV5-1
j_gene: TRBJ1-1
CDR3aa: CASSLADRGIYGGTEAFF
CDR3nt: TGCGCCAGCAGCTTGGCGGACAGGGGGATATATGGGGGCACTGAAGCTTTCTTT

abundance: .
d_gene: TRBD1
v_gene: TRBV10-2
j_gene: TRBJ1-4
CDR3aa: CASSEEGAVIGEKLFF
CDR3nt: TGCGCCAGCAGTGAGGAGGGGGCAGTGATCGGTGAAAAACTGTTTTTT

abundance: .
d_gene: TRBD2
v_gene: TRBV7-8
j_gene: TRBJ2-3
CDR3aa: CASSSISGLGSDTQYF
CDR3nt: TGTGCCAGCAGCTCCATATCGGGACTAGGGAGTGATACGCAGTATTTT

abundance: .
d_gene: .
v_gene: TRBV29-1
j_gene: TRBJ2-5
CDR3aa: CSVGLLGETQYF
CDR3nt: TGCAGCGTTGGACTTCTGGGTGAGACCCAGTACTTC

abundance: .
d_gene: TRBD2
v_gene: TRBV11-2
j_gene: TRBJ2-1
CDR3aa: CASSGRNSGGSSSYNEQFF
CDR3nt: TGTGCCAGCAGCGGTCGTAATAGCGGGGGGTCTAGCTCCTACAATGAGCAGTTCTTC

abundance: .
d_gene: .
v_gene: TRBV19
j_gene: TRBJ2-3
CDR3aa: CASSIGQDTQYF
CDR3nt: TGTGCCAGTAGTATAGGGCAGGATACGCAGTATTTT

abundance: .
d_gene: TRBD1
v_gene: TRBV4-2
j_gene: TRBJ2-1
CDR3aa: CASRLTGGASSYNEQFF
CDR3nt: TGTGCCAGCAGGCTGACAGGGGGGGCTAGCTCCTACAATGAGCAGTTCTTC

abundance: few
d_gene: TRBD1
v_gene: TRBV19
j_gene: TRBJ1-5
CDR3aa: CASRQTGGNNQPQHF
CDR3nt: TGTGCCAGTAGACAAACAGGGGGCAACAATCAGCCCCAGCATTTT

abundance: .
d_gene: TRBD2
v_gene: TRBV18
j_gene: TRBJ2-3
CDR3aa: CASSPGREDTQYF
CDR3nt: TGTGCCAGCTCACCGGGGAGGGAAGATACGCAGTATTTT

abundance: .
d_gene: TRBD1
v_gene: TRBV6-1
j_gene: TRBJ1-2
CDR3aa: CASSEPGGNGYTF
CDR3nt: TGTGCCAGCAGTGAGCCAGGGGGCAATGGCTACACCTTC

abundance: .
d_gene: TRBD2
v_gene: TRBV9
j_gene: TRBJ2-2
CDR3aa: CASSVLAGGPNTGELFF
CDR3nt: TGTGCCAGCAGCGTGTTAGCGGGGGGGCCGAACACCGGGGAGCTGTTTTTT

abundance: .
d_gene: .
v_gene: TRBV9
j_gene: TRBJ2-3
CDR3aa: CASSVDGSAQYF
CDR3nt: TGTGCCAGCAGCGTAGATGGTTCGGCGCAGTATTTT

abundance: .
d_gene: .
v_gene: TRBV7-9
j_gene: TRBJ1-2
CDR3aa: CASSFIGGRDGYTF
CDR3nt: TGTGCCAGCAGCTTTATAGGTGGCAGGGATGGCTACACCTTC

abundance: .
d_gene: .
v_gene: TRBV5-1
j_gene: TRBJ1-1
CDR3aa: CASSGGTNTEAFF
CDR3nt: TGCGCCAGCAGCGGCGGGACTAACACTGAAGCTTTCTTT